The source of this T cell receptor beta chain is a study of T cell responses to AZD1222 COVID-19 vaccine. General study points: Baseline serology detected seropositivity in only 5 or 6 AZD1222 recipients.

Concerning this clone itself: The antigen is not known.

CDR1 is WNHNN, CDR2 SYGVQD, per germline (reference sequence). CDR3 length equals 12 residues. V lost 5 bases and J 6 bases, leaving 8 bases between the germline ends. Profiling relied on immunoSEQ multiplex PCR, and the TCRdb table lists in-frame clones only, not all of them. The sample has 90,000 to 130,000 clones; 94% are singletons. This receptor was identified in an adult who received the AZD1222 COVID-19 vaccine. This chain joins TRBV10-1 and TRBJ2-4; D possibly corresponds to TRBD1 (5 bases). The source material was peripheral blood, sampled 28 days after the second AZD1222 dose. The CDR3 coding sequence is TGCGCCAGCAGTAAGGACACAAACATTCAGTACTTC. It specifies CASSKDTNIQYF.